This T cell receptor beta chain was identified in a study of blood T cells in healthy people across ages. Study outcomes and limitations: Strong correlation existed between TCR beta diversity and naive T cell percentage.

Concerning this clonotype itself: The antigen is not known.

Germline V lookup: CDR1 SQVTM, CDR2 ANQGSEA. The V segment lost 6 bases and the J segment 0 bases; nucleotides outside the gene matches: 11. This CDR3 is 18 amino acids long. Individuals who donated were healthy Caucasians from Russia aged roughly 6 to 100. Total RNA extraction produced at least 5.5 micrograms (per sample) for the study. Through a sample-barcoded 5' primer and a J-beta primer mix, a second PCR was run for about 6 to 12 cycles. CDR3-containing paired-end reads numbering at least 2.5 million came from each sample. TCRdb re-derived calls from the 5' RACE reads in MiXCR, one entry per CDR3 protein. The data hold about 1.4 million distinct CDR3 sequences, with 59% observed a single time.

The sample comprised blood. The origin of this receptor is a man aged 18 to 35 in good health. V usage is TRBV29-1 and J usage is TRBJ1-4, with TRBD1 identical over 12 bases. CDR3 protein: CSVAGTGGRLATNEKLFF. The CDR3 DNA is TGCAGCGTCGCCGGGACAGGGGGCAGGTTGGCAACTAATGAAAAACTGTTTTTT.